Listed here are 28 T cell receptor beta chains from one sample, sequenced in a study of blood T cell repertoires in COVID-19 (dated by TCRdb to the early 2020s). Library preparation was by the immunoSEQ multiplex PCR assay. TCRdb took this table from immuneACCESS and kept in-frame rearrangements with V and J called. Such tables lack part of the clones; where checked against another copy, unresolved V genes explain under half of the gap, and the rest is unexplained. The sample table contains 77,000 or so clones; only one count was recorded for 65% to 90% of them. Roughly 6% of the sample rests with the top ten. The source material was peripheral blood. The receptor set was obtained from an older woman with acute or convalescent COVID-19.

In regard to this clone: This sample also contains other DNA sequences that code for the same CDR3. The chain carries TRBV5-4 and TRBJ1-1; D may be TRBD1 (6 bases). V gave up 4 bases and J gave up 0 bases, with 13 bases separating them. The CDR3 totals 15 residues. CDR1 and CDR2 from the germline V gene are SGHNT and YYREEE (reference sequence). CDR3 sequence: CASSPPQGMNTEAFF. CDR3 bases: TGTGCCAGCAGCCCCCCGCAGGGGATGAACACTGAAGCTTTCTTT.

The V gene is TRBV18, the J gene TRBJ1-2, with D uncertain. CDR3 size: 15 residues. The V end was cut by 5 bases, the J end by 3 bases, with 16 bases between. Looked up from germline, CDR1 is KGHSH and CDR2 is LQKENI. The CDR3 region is CASSTTTGTDYGYTF. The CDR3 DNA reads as TGTGCCAGCTCAACGACGACGGGAACTGACTATGGCTACACCTTC. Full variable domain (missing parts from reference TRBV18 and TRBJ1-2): NAGVMQNPRHLVRRRGQEARLRCSPMKGHSHVYWYRQLPEEGLKFMVYLQKENIIDESGMPKERFSAEFPKEGPSILRIQQVVRGDSAAYFCASSTTTGTDYGYTFGSGTRLTVV.

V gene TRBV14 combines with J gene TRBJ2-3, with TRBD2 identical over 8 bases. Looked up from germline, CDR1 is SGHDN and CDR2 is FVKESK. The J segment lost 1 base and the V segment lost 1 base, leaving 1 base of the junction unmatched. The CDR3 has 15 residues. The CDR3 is CASSQALAGTDTQYF. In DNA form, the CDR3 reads TGTGCCAGCAGCCAAGCACTAGCGGGCACAGATACGCAGTATTTT.

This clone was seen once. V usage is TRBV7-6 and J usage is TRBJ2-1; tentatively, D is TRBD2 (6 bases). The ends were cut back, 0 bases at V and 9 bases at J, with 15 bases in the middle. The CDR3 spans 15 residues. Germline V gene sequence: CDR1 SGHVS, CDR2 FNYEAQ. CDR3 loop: CASSLAGGYPSEQFF. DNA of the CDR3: TGTGCCAGCAGCTTAGCGGGAGGATACCCCAGTGAGCAGTTCTTC.

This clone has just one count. CDR3 DNA: TGTGCCAGCAGCGCCCAGGGCGGGGGGGGCCTAGGAACGCAGTATTTT. Residues: CASSAQGGGGLGTQYF. The gene calls are TRBV9 and TRBJ2-3; 9 nucleotides line up with TRBD2. Trimming at V came to 3 bases and at J to 9 bases, leaving 14 bases not matched to a gene. This CDR3 is 16 amino acids long. Per the germline V gene, CDR1 is SGDLS and CDR2 is YYNGEE. The complete variable domain, with remaining parts taken from reference TRBV9 and TRBJ2-3, reads DSGVTQTPKHLITATGQRVTLRCSPRSGDLSVYWYQQSLDQGLQFLIQYYNGEERAKGNILERFSAQQFPDLHSELNLSSLELGDSALYFCASSAQGGGGLGTQYFGPGTRLTVL.

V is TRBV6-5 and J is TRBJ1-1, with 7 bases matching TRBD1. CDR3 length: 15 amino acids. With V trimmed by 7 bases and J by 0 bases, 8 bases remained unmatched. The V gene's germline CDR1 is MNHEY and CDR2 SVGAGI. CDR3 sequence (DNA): TGTGCCAGCACCCGAGGGGGCCGGATGAACACTGAAGCTTTCTTT. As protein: CASTRGGRMNTEAFF.

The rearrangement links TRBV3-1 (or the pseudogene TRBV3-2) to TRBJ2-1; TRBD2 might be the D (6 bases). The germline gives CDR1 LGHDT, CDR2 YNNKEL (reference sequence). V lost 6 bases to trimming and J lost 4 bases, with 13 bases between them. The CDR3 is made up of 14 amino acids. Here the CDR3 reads CASRDPGEYNEQFF. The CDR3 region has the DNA TGTGCCAGCAGGGACCCGGGGGAGTACAATGAGCAGTTCTTC.

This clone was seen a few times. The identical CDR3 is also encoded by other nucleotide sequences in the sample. CDR3 amino acids: CASSPQGVGEKLFF. CDR3 nucleotides: TGTGCCAGCAGTCCTCAGGGGGTGGGAGAAAAACTGTTTTTT. The rearrangement joins TRBV6-5 to TRBJ1-4; 7 bases are shared with TRBD1. The length of the CDR3 is 14 residues. V shed 5 bases and J 8 bases; nucleotides not matched to a gene: 8. Germline lookup yields CDR1 MNHEY and CDR2 SVGAGI.

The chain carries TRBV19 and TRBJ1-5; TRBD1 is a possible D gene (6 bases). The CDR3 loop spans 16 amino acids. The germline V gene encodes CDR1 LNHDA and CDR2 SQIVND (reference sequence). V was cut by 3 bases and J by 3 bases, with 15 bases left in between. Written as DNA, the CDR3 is TGTGCCAGTAGTATGGGAGGGGGTCGTTTCAATCAGCCCCAGCATTTT. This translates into CASSMGGGRFNQPQHF.

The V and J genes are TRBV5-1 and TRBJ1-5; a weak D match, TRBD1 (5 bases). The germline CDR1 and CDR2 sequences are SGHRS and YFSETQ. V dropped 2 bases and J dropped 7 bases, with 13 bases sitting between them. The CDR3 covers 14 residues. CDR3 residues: CASSLDSLGQPQHF. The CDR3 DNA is TGCGCCAGCAGCTTAGACAGCCTAGGGCAGCCCCAGCATTTT.

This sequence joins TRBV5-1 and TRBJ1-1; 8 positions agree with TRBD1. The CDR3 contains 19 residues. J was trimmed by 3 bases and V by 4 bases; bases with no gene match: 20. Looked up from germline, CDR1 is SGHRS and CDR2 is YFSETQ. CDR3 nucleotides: TGCGCCAGCAGCCGTTCTCCCGGGACAGGTCAACTAGGGGACACTGAAGCTTTCTTT. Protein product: CASSRSPGTGQLGDTEAFF.

In nucleotides, the CDR3 is TGCGCCAGCAGCTCTCTCAGGGGGCCCTATGGCTACACCTTC. It yields the protein CASSSLRGPYGYTF. The rearrangement joins TRBV5-1 to TRBJ1-2; 8 bases line up with TRBD1. Trimming at V came to 3 bases and at J to 4 bases, leaving 5 bases not matched to a gene. CDR1 and CDR2 from the germline V gene are SGHRS and YFSETQ. The length of the CDR3 is 14 residues.

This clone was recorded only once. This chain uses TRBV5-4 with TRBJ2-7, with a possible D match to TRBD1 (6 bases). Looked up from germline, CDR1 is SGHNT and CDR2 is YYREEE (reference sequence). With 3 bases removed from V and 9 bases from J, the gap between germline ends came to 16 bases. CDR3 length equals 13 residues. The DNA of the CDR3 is TGTGCCAGCAGCTCTCCAGTCCGAGGGGGGCAGTACTTC. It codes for CASSSPVRGGQYF.

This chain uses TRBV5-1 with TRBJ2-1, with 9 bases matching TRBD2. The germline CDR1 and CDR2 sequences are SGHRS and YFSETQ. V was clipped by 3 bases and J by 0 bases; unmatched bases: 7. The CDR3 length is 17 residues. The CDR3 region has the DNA TGCGCCAGCAGCTCACTAGCGGGTCCCACCTCCTACAATGAGCAGTTCTTC. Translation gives CASSSLAGPTSYNEQFF.

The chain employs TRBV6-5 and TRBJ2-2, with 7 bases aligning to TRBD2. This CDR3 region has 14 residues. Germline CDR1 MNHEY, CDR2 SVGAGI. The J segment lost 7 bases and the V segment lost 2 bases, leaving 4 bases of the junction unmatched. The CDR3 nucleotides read TGTGCCAGCAGTTACGTTGGGGGGGGCGGGGAGCTGTTTTTT. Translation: CASSYVGGGGELFF.

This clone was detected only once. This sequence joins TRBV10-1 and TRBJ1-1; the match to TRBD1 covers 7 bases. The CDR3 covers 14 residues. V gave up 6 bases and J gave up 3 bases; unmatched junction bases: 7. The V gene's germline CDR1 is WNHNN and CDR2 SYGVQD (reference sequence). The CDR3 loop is CASSPTGIYTEAFF. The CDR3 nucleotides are TGCGCCAGCAGCCCGACAGGGATCTACACTGAAGCTTTCTTT.

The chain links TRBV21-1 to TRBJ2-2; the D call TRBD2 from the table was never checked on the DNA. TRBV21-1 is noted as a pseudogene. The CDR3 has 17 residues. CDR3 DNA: TGTGCCAGCCCACGACTAGCGGACATGAGGTTCACCGGGGAGCTGTTTTTT. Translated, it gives CASPRLADMRFTGELFF.

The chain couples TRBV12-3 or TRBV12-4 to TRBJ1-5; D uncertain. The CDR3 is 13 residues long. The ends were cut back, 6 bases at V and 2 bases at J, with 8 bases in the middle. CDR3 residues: CASRVRGNQPQHF. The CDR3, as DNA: TGTGCCAGCAGGGTGCGAGGCAATCAGCCCCAGCATTTT.

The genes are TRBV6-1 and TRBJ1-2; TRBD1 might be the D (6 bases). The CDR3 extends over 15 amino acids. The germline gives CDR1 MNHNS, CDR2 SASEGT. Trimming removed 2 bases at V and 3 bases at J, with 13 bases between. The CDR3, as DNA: TGTGCCAGCAGTGAATACCAGGGGAGCTACTATGGCTACACCTTC. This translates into CASSEYQGSYYGYTF.

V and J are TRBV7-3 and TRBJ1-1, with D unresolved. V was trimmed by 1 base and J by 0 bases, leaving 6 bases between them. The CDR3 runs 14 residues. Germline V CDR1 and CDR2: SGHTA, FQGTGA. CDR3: CASSLNSVNTEAFF. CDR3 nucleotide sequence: TGTGCCAGCAGCTTAAACAGTGTGAACACTGAAGCTTTCTTT.

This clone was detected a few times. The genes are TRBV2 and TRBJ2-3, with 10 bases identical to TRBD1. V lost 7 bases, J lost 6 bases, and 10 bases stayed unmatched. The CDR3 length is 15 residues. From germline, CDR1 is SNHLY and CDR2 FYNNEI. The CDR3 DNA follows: TGTGCCAGCACGGTTGACAGGGGGCCCGCGGATACGCAGTATTTT. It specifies CASTVDRGPADTQYF.

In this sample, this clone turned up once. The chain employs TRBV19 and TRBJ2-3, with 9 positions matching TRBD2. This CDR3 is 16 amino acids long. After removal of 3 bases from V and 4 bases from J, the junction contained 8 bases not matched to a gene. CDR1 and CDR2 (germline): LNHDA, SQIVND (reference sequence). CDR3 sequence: CASSMTSGAVADTQYF. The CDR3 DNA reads TGTGCCAGTAGTATGACTAGCGGCGCTGTCGCAGATACGCAGTATTTT.

CDR3 amino acids: CASSLSGGTEAFF. DNA for the CDR3: TGTGCCAGCAGCTTGTCAGGGGGCACTGAAGCTTTCTTT. The rearrangement links TRBV5-6 to TRBJ1-1; 7 nucleotides align to TRBD1. V gave up 1 base and J gave up 4 bases; unmatched junction bases: 1. There are 13 residues in the CDR3. Germline V gene sequence: CDR1 SGHDT, CDR2 YYEEEE. Combining the CDR3 with reference TRBV5-6 and TRBJ1-1 gives the whole variable domain DAGVTQSPTHLIKTRGQQVTLRCSPKSGHDTVSWYQQALGQGPQFIFQYYEEEERQRGNFPDRFSGHQFPNYSSELNVNALLLGDSALYLCASSLSGGTEAFFGQGTRLTVV.

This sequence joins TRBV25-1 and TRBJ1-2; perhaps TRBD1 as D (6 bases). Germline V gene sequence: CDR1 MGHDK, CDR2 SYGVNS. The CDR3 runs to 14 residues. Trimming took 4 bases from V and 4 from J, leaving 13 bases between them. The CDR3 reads CASSGTVLPYGYTF. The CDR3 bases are TGTGCCAGCAGTGGGACAGTCCTACCCTATGGCTACACCTTC.

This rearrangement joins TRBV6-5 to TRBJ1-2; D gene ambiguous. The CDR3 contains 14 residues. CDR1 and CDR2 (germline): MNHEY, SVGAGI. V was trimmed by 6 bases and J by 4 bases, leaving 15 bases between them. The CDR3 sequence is CASRPPGLLYGYTF. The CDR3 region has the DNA TGTGCCAGCAGACCTCCCGGACTTCTCTATGGCTACACCTTC.

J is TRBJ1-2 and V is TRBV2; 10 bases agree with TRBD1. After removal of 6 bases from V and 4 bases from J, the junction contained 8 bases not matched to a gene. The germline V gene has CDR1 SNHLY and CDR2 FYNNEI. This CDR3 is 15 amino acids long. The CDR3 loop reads CASRLGTGDSYGYTF. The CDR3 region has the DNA TGTGCCAGCAGACTCGGGACAGGGGATAGCTATGGCTACACCTTC.

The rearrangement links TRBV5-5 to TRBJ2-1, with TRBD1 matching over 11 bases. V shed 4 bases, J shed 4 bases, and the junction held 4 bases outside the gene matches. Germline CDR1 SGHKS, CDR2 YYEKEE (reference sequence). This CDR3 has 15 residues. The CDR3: CASSRGTGGYNEQFF. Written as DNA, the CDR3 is TGTGCCAGCAGCCGCGGGACAGGGGGGTACAATGAGCAGTTCTTC.

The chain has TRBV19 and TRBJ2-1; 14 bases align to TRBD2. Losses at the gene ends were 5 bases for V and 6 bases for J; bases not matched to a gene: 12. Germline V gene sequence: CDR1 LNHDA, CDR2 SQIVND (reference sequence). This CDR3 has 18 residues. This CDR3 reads CASSERTSGGWEINEQFF. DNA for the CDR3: TGTGCCAGTAGTGAACGGACTAGCGGGGGGTGGGAAATCAATGAGCAGTTCTTC.